The 24 T cell receptor beta chains presented below share a single source sample, sequenced in a study of post-analysis software for immune sequencing data. The study, taken as a whole, reports: Elevated frequency relative to controls characterized four or five TRBV segments in patients, TRBV5-6, TRBV5-1 and TRBV20-1 among them.

The authors incorporated unique molecular identifiers into the TCR beta cDNA libraries. TCRdb called the PCR reads again in MiXCR, with one record for every CDR3 protein. The repertoire includes around 770,000 distinct CDR3 sequences, about 45% of them detected once, and roughly 4.9% sits in the top ten. The antigens of these receptors remain unknown. Input material: blood. The receptors originated from a girl aged 5-17 years with multiple sclerosis.

In this sample, this clonotype turned up a few times. This sequence joins TRBV7-2 and TRBJ2-1; 11 positions agree with TRBD2. V lost 5 bases, J lost 5 bases, and 8 bases stayed unmatched. This CDR3 spans 16 amino acids. Germline-derived CDR1 and CDR2 are SGHTA and FQGNSA. The CDR3 bases are TGTGCCAGCAGCCTCAGGACTAGCGGGCTTAACAATGAGCAGTTCTTC. Translation gives CASSLRTSGLNNEQFF.

The rearrangement joins TRBV12-5 to TRBJ1-2; tentative D call: TRBD1 (6 bases). Germline V CDR1 and CDR2: LGHNT, FRNRAP. This CDR3 spans 14 amino acids. V was pared by 9 bases and J by 4 bases, with 18 bases between. CDR3 sequence reads: CASSQGASLYGYTF. The CDR3 DNA reads as TGTGCTAGCTCACAGGGTGCCTCCCTCTATGGCTACACCTTC. Together with reference TRBV12-5 and TRBJ1-2, the CDR3 gives the full variable domain: DARVTQTPRHKVTEMGQEVTMRCQPILGHNTVFWYRQTMMQGLELLAYFRNRAPLDDSGMPKDRFSAEMPDATLATLKIQPSEPRDSAVYFCASSQGASLYGYTFGSGTRLTVV.

CDR3: CASSYSWGAFDTEAFF. The DNA of the CDR3 is TGTGCCAGCAGTTACTCTTGGGGGGCGTTTGACACTGAAGCTTTCTTT. The rearrangement links TRBV6-5 to TRBJ1-1, with D tentatively TRBD1 (6 bases). The CDR3 totals 16 residues. Trimming left V 0 bases short and J 3 bases short, with 14 bases between. Germline values: CDR1 MNHEY, CDR2 SVGAGI.

The rearrangement links TRBV20-1 to TRBJ2-3; TRBD1 matches 8 bases. J lost 0 bases, V lost 5 bases, and 4 bases had no gene match. From germline, CDR1 is DFQATT and CDR2 SNEGSKA (reference sequence). The CDR3 is 14 residues long. The CDR3 spells CSAPDRVSTDTQYF. CDR3 DNA sequence: TGCAGTGCTCCGGACAGGGTTAGCACAGATACGCAGTATTTT.

The chain employs TRBV10-3 and TRBJ2-4; D is uncertain. The J call is doubtful: the DNA matches TRBJ2-7 better. There are 12 residues in the CDR3. Germline-derived CDR1 and CDR2 are ENHRY and SYGVKD. The CDR3 nucleotides are TGTGCCATCAGTGAGGTCGCGGCCGAGCAGTACTTC. This codes for CAISEVAAEQYF.

This clonotype has only one observation. This chain links TRBV7-9 with TRBJ2-1; 7 nucleotides agree with TRBD1. This CDR3 has 14 residues. J gave up 7 bases and V 3 bases, and 6 bases lay outside the gene matches. In germline, CDR1 is SEHNR, CDR2 FQNEAQ (reference sequence). The CDR3 nucleotides read TGTGCCAGCAGCTTTCGGGACAGTAGGAATGAGCAGTTCTTC. Its protein product is CASSFRDSRNEQFF. The full variable domain, in which reference TRBV7-9 and TRBJ2-1 provide the parts outside the CDR3, is DTGVSQNPRHKITKRGQNVTFRCDPISEHNRLYWYRQTLGQGPEFLTYFQNEAQLEKSRLLSDRFSAERPKGSFSTLEIQRTEQGDSAMYLCASSFRDSRNEQFFGPGTRLTVL.

The V and J genes are TRBV4-2 and TRBJ2-7, with D perhaps matching TRBD1 (6 bases). Germline V CDR1 and CDR2: LGHNA, YNFKEQ. The CDR3 runs 15 residues. V was clipped by 1 base and J by 2 bases, with 12 bases between them. The CDR3 DNA is TGTGCCAGCAGCCAAGCACGTTCAGGGGCCTACGAGCAGTACTTC. This translates into CASSQARSGAYEQYF.

CDR3 nucleotides: TGTGCCAGCAGCCTCGGACAGGGATACACCGACGAGCAGTACTTC. Translation: CASSLGQGYTDEQYF. The rearrangement joins TRBV3-1 to TRBJ2-7, with 8 bases matching TRBD1. V was clipped by 4 bases and J by 5 bases; unmatched bases: 10. CDR3 length: 15 amino acids. Looked up from germline, CDR1 is LGHDT and CDR2 is YNNKEL (reference sequence).

The chain combines TRBV6-2 or TRBV6-3 with TRBJ2-5; possible D gene TRBD2, 5 bases. Germline assignment: CDR1 MNHEY and CDR2 SVGEGT. The CDR3 is 14 residues long. Trimming stripped 5 bases from V and 11 bases from J, with 21 bases between. CDR3 DNA: TGTGCCAGCAGTCCTCGACTACTAGGCCGTAAGCAGTACTTC. Amino acid sequence: CASSPRLLGRKQYF.

CDR3 sequence (DNA): TGCAGTGCTAGAGATCCATGGGGTAGCGGGCACAACACAGATACGCAGTATTTT. Translated, it gives CSARDPWGSGHNTDTQYF. The chain has TRBV20-1 and TRBJ2-3; 7 nucleotides match TRBD2. J lost 2 bases, V lost 0 bases, and 14 bases had no gene match. The germline CDR1 and CDR2 sequences are DFQATT and SNEGSKA (reference sequence). The CDR3 loop spans 18 amino acids.

This clonotype was detected once. The chain carries TRBV20-1 and TRBJ2-1, with D perhaps TRBD2 (5 bases). CDR1 is DFQATT, CDR2 SNEGSKA, per germline (reference sequence). The CDR3 covers 15 residues. The V end was cut by 6 bases, the J end by 0 bases, with 15 bases between. The CDR3 region is CSASRALASYNEQFF. In DNA, the CDR3 is TGCAGTGCATCCCGCGCGCTAGCCTCCTACAATGAGCAGTTCTTC.

V is TRBV7-3 and J is TRBJ2-1, with D maybe TRBD1 (6 bases). This CDR3 comprises 15 residues. Germline V gene lookup returns CDR1 SGHTA and CDR2 FQGTGA. The germline V and J ends were trimmed by 5 bases and 3 bases, with 14 bases remaining between them. CDR3 bases: TGTGCCAGCAGCGAGACAGGAGGAGACTACAATGAGCAGTTCTTC. Encoded protein: CASSETGGDYNEQFF.

The gene calls are TRBV20-1 and TRBJ1-2, with 8 positions matching TRBD1. J lost 4 bases, V lost 5 bases, and 15 bases had no gene match. Germline CDR1 and CDR2: DFQATT and SNEGSKA (reference sequence). The CDR3 totals 16 residues. The CDR3 sequence is CSAPGGAGGRGYGYTF. The CDR3 DNA is TGCAGTGCTCCCGGTGGGGCAGGGGGCCGGGGCTATGGCTACACCTTC.

The J gene is TRBJ1-1, the V gene TRBV4-1; no reliable D call. CDR3 size: 15 residues. Trimming cost V 0 bases and J 2 bases, with 10 bases left between them. CDR1 is MGHRA, CDR2 YSYEKL, per germline. DNA of the CDR3: TGCGCCAGCAGCCAAGATTCGAGCAGAAACACTGAAGCTTTCTTT. This sequence encodes CASSQDSSRNTEAFF.

The V and J genes are TRBV6-1 and TRBJ1-2; TRBD1 aligns across 7 bases. The CDR3 contains 13 residues. Germline-derived CDR1 and CDR2 are MNHNS and SASEGT. The V and J ends lost 8 bases and 1 base, in that order; junction bases with no gene match: 4. In DNA form, the CDR3 reads TGTGCCAGCTGGGGGGACAGTAACTATGGCTACACCTTC. Amino acid sequence: CASWGDSNYGYTF.

The chain carries TRBV20-1 and TRBJ1-2; D call uncertain. Germline assignment: CDR1 DFQATT and CDR2 SNEGSKA (reference sequence). CDR3 length equals 15 residues. Trimming removed 2 bases at V and 4 bases at J, with 17 bases between. Here the CDR3 reads CSARFPSAGFYGYTF. Here the CDR3 DNA reads TGCAGTGCTAGATTCCCCTCGGCGGGATTCTATGGCTACACCTTC.

This clonotype appeared a few times. This chain uses TRBV6-5 with TRBJ2-5; D unresolved. Looked up from germline, CDR1 is MNHEY and CDR2 is SVGAGI. The CDR3 runs 13 residues. The ends were cut back, 2 bases at V and 5 bases at J, with 9 bases in the middle. The CDR3 protein is CASSYGSPETQYF. The CDR3 region has the DNA TGTGCCAGCAGTTACGGCTCCCCGGAGACCCAGTACTTC.

The CDR3, as DNA: TGTGCCAGCAGCTACCCTAGGGGCGACAGGGGCGGCACAGATACGCAGTATTTT. This encodes CASSYPRGDRGGTDTQYF. The rearrangement uses TRBV7-8 and TRBJ2-3, with 8 bases aligning to TRBD1. The CDR3 contains 18 residues. V shed 4 bases and J 1 base; nucleotides not matched to a gene: 13. Germline V gives CDR1 SGHVS, CDR2 FQNEAQ.

This rearrangement joins TRBV10-3 to TRBJ2-3; 7 positions agree with TRBD2. This CDR3 contains 17 residues. Looked up from germline, CDR1 is ENHRY and CDR2 is SYGVKD. The V gene end was trimmed by 3 bases and the J gene end by 0 bases; junction bases not matched to a gene: 9. CDR3 sequence: CAISERRQAGSTDTQYF. CDR3 sequence (DNA): TGTGCCATCAGTGAACGGCGACAAGCGGGGAGCACAGATACGCAGTATTTT.

This clonotype showed up just a few times. The V gene is TRBV12-3 or TRBV12-4, the J gene TRBJ1-2, with unresolved D. The CDR3 sequence is 11 residues long. The V end was cut by 4 bases, the J end by 8 bases, with 8 bases between. CDR3 DNA: TGTGCCAGCAGTTCCCCGGGGGGCTACACCTTC. This gives the protein CASSSPGGYTF.

The genes are TRBV20-1 and TRBJ2-3; 8 bases fit TRBD1. The CDR3 covers 16 residues. V was pared by 2 bases and J by 3 bases, with 10 bases of the junction left unmatched. CDR1 DFQATT and CDR2 SNEGSKA come from the germline V gene (reference sequence). CDR3 DNA sequence: TGCAGTGCTAGAACGTCAGGGGGCTCTCGTACAGATACGCAGTATTTT. It encodes CSARTSGGSRTDTQYF.

This clonotype was detected a few times. This chain connects TRBV15 to TRBJ2-5; D assignment may be TRBD1 or TRBD2 (6 bases each). The CDR3 length is 15 residues. V gave up 3 bases and J gave up 4 bases, with 15 bases separating them. In germline, CDR1 is LNHNV, CDR2 YYDKDF (reference sequence). The CDR3 sequence: CATSRPVGGVETQYF. CDR3 coding DNA: TGTGCCACCAGCAGGCCTGTCGGGGGCGTAGAGACCCAGTACTTC.

This clonotype has just one count. The V and J genes are TRBV28 and TRBJ2-1; TRBD2 matches 9 bases. This CDR3 spans 18 amino acids. V trimming: 1 base; J trimming: 5 bases; junction bases outside the gene matches: 12. Germline CDR1 MDHEN, CDR2 SYDVKM. CDR3 in amino acids: CASSLSRLWREGNNEQFF. Here the CDR3 DNA reads TGTGCCAGCAGTTTATCTCGACTCTGGCGGGAGGGGAACAATGAGCAGTTCTTC.

This sequence joins TRBV29-1 and TRBJ2-1; D is undetermined. CDR3 length: 11 residues. Trimming left V 4 bases short and J 6 bases short, with 7 bases between. The V gene's germline CDR1 is SQVTM and CDR2 ANQGSEA. Written as DNA, the CDR3 is TGCAGCGTTGTTGTCGTCAATGAGCAGTTCTTC. It codes for CSVVVVNEQFF.